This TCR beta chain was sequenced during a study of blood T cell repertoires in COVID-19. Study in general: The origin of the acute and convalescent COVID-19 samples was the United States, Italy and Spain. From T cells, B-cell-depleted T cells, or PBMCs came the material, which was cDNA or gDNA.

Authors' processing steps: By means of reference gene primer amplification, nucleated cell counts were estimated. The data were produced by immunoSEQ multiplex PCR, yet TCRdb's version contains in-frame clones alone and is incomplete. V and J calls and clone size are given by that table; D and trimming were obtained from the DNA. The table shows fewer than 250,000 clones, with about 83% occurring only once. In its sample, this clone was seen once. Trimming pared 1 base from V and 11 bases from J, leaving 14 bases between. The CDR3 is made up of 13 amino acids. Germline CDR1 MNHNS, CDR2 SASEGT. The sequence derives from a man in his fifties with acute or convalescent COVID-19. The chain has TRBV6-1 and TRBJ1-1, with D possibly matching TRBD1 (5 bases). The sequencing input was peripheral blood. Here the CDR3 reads CASSEVGLQGAFF. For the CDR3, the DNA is TGTGCCAGCAGTGAAGTGGGGCTTCAAGGGGCTTTCTTT.